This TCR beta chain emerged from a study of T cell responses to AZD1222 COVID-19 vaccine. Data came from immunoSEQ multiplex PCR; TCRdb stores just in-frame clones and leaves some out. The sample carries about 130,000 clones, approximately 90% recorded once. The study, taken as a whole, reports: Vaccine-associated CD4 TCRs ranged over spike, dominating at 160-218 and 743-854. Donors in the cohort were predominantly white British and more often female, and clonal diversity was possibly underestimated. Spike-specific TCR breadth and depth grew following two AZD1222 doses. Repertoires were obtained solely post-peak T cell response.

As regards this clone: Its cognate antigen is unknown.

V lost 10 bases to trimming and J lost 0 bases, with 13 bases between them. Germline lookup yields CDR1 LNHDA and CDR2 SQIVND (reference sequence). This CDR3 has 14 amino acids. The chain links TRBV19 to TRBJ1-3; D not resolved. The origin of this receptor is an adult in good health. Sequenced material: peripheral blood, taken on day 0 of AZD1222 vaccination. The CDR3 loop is CATTEEPSGNTIYF. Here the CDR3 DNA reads TGTGCCACCACGGAAGAACCCTCTGGAAACACCATATATTTT.